This T cell receptor (beta chain) derives from a study of neurological immune-mediated disorders. Unsorted libraries were prepared from 2 million PBMCs that had been stored at -80 C. The table lists this clonotype with many counts. Its matching antigen is unknown. Synthesis of cDNA was accomplished via 5'RACE employing 10-nucleotide random UMIs. TCRdb re-analysed the 5' RACE reads in MiXCR, keeping a single row per CDR3 protein. The profile shows roughly 31,000 distinct CDR3 sequences, 4.6% of them singletons. Study results and caveats: TCR clonal expansion peaked in HTLV-1-associated myelopathy patients and was lowest in multiple sclerosis patients.

CDR1 MNHEY and CDR2 SMNVEV come from the germline V gene (reference sequence). Deletions cut 4 bases from V and 6 bases from J, with 13 bases between. This CDR3 is 15 amino acids long. The material sequenced was PBMCs. The chain carries TRBV27 and TRBJ1-6, with D maybe TRBD1 (6 bases). This sequence originates from a man between 18 and 29 years old in good health. CDR3 loop: CASSSGQKGNSPLHF. The CDR3 DNA reads TGTGCCAGCAGTTCCGGACAGAAGGGTAATTCACCCCTCCACTTT.